Presented here are 27 T cell receptor beta chains from one specimen sequenced in a study of T-cell reconstitution after alpha-beta-depleted transplantation in children. This sample's TCRbeta library carried unique molecular identifier barcodes. TCRdb re-analysed the PCR reads in MiXCR, keeping a single row per CDR3 protein. The table lists approximately 110,000 distinct CDR3 sequences, 10% of them singletons. The specimen comprised PBMCs, sampled before TCRalphabeta/CD19-depleted stem cell transplant. These receptors were collected from a boy aged 2 to 10 with acute lymphoblastic leukemia, due to receive a stem cell transplant.

The chain couples TRBV7-6 to TRBJ2-3; 9 bases are a match to TRBD2. The CDR3 sequence is 18 residues long. V lost 5 bases and J lost 1; bases outside the gene matches: 13. Per germline, CDR1 SGHVS and CDR2 FNYEAQ. The chain's CDR3 is CASSPRGAGGYGTDTQYF. Written as DNA, the CDR3 is TGTGCCAGCAGCCCTCGGGGAGCGGGAGGATACGGCACAGATACGCAGTATTTT.

This chain connects TRBV10-3 to TRBJ1-5, with D unresolved. There are 13 residues in the CDR3. Germline V CDR1 and CDR2: ENHRY, SYGVKD. DNA for the CDR3: TGTGCATCCGGGTGGGTAAACAATCAGCCCCAGCATTTT. It is translated as CASGWVNNQPQHF.

V usage is TRBV28 and J usage is TRBJ2-1; D not certain. From germline, CDR1 is MDHEN and CDR2 SYDVKM. This CDR3 is 18 amino acids long. The V gene lost 6 bases and the J gene lost 0 bases, with 21 bases spanning the gap. The chain's CDR3 is CASSSFPLDVSSYNEQFF. CDR3 nucleotides: TGTGCCAGCAGCTCCTTCCCCTTGGACGTAAGCTCCTACAATGAGCAGTTCTTC.

The chain joins TRBV15 to TRBJ1-1, with 7 nucleotides matching TRBD1. This CDR3 contains 15 residues. V dropped 8 bases and J dropped 0; count of bases not matched to a gene: 9. Germline V gene data show CDR1 as LNHNV and CDR2 as YYDKDF (reference sequence). The CDR3 region is CATRTKGQVNTEAFF. Here the CDR3 DNA reads TGTGCCACCCGGACAAAAGGACAGGTGAACACTGAAGCTTTCTTT.

This rearrangement joins TRBV5-1 to TRBJ2-7; TRBD2 matches at 10 bases. V was pared by 3 bases and J by 2 bases, with 2 bases of the junction left unmatched. CDR3 length: 14 amino acids. Germline loops: CDR1 SGHRS, CDR2 YFSETQ. CDR3 coding DNA: TGCGCCAGCAGCTCAGCGGGAGGGACCTACGAGCAGTACTTC. This gives the protein CASSSAGGTYEQYF.

This clonotype was counted only a few times. The rearrangement uses TRBV5-1 and TRBJ2-5; perhaps D is TRBD1 or TRBD2 (5 bases each). V was cut by 4 bases and J by 1 base, with 14 bases left in between. Germline CDR1 and CDR2: SGHRS and YFSETQ. This CDR3 spans 15 amino acids. This CDR3 reads CASSLPRDGQETQYF. CDR3 nucleotide sequence: TGCGCCAGCAGCCTCCCCCGGGACGGCCAAGAGACCCAGTACTTC.

This clonotype was observed a few times. J is TRBJ2-1 and V is TRBV11-3; possible D gene TRBD2, 6 bases. Trimming left V 5 bases short and J 4 bases short, with 15 bases between. CDR1 and CDR2 from the germline V gene are SGHNT and YENEEA. The CDR3 is 15 amino acids. CDR3 residues: CASSVGTLPYNEQFF. CDR3 nucleotide sequence: TGTGCCAGCAGCGTTGGGACTTTACCGTACAATGAGCAGTTCTTC. Filled out from reference TRBV11-3 and TRBJ2-1, the complete variable domain reads EAGVVQSPRYKIIEKKQPVAFWCNPISGHNTLYWYLQNLGQGPELLIRYENEEAVDDSQLPKDRFSAERLKGVDSTLKIQPAELGDSAVYLCASSVGTLPYNEQFFGPGTRLTVL.

On this clonotype: One junction end disagrees with the germline gene, perhaps due to a read error. The chain joins TRBV12-3 or TRBV12-4 to TRBJ2-1; 7 positions match TRBD2. The CDR3 runs 19 residues. The chain's CDR3 is CACSIRQLPAGVPYNEQFF. As DNA, the CDR3 is TGTGCCTGCAGTATCAGACAGTTGCCTGCGGGAGTCCCCTACAATGAGCAGTTCTTC.

This clonotype was detected a few times. The CDR3 DNA sequence: TGCAGTGCTAGATCTCGACGGGGGGCAGAGACCCAGTACTTC. Translation gives CSARSRRGAETQYF. This rearrangement joins TRBV20-1 to TRBJ2-5, with TRBD2 as a possible D gene (7 bases). Trimming pared 2 bases from V and 4 bases from J, leaving 14 bases between. Germline loops: CDR1 DFQATT, CDR2 SNEGSKA (reference sequence). CDR3 size: 14 residues.

This clonotype was counted a few times. The V and J genes are TRBV4-2 and TRBJ1-1; D is ambiguous. The germline V gene encodes CDR1 LGHNA and CDR2 YNFKEQ. V lost 1 base, J lost 6 bases, and 9 bases lay in between. The CDR3 totals 13 residues. CDR3 sequence: CASSQVSGSEAFF. CDR3 nucleotide sequence: TGTGCCAGCAGCCAAGTCTCCGGGTCTGAAGCTTTCTTT.

The genes are TRBV6-1 and TRBJ1-5; tentatively, D is TRBD1 (5 bases). Germline V gives CDR1 MNHNS, CDR2 SASEGT. There are 15 residues in the CDR3. V was trimmed by 10 bases and J by 2 bases, leaving 18 bases between them. CDR3 region: CATLPDSHRNQPQHF. The CDR3 coding sequence is TGTGCCACTCTGCCAGACAGCCATCGCAATCAGCCCCAGCATTTT.

This clonotype was recorded at least ten times. The chain joins TRBV20-1 to TRBJ2-5; TRBD2 agrees at 7 bases. From germline, CDR1 is DFQATT and CDR2 SNEGSKA (reference sequence). Trimming took 3 bases from V and 5 from J; bases not matched to a gene: 12. This CDR3 has 15 residues. The CDR3 DNA follows: TGCAGTGCTAGCGATCGCGGGAGACCGGGGGAGACCCAGTACTTC. Its translation is CSASDRGRPGETQYF.

This clonotype was observed a handful of times. This chain joins TRBV9 and TRBJ2-7; TRBD1 is a possible D gene (6 bases). Germline V gene lookup returns CDR1 SGDLS and CDR2 YYNGEE. The CDR3 sequence is 13 residues long. V was clipped by 3 bases and J by 1 base, with 8 bases between them. CDR3 loop: CASSDGTSYEQYF. CDR3 coding DNA: TGTGCCAGCAGCGACGGGACATCCTACGAGCAGTACTTC.

CDR3 amino acids: CSASRLAGGETQYF. The CDR3 DNA sequence: TGCAGTGCCAGTAGGTTGGCGGGAGGAGAGACCCAGTACTTC. The chain couples TRBV20-1 to TRBJ2-5; 8 bases line up with TRBD2. This CDR3 is built from 14 residues. The V and J ends lost 6 bases and 4 bases, in that order; junction bases with no gene match: 10. Germline values: CDR1 DFQATT, CDR2 SNEGSKA (reference sequence).

This clonotype was counted a few times. V and J are TRBV5-1 and TRBJ1-1, with 7 bases that match TRBD1. Germline V gene sequence: CDR1 SGHRS, CDR2 YFSETQ. V lost 0 bases to trimming and J lost 4 bases; unmatched junction nucleotides: 9. The CDR3 is 16 amino acids. CDR3 in amino acids: CASSLGDHRGITEAFF. CDR3 DNA sequence: TGCGCCAGCAGCTTGGGGGACCACAGGGGAATCACTGAAGCTTTCTTT.

The table lists this clonotype with a few counts. The J gene is TRBJ1-6, the V gene TRBV28, with a tentative D call TRBD1 (5 bases). CDR3 length: 14 amino acids. Trimming removed 8 bases from V and 11 bases from J, with 19 bases in between. Looked up from germline, CDR1 is MDHEN and CDR2 is SYDVKM. DNA of the CDR3: TGTGCCAGCGGCCCGGGGACCGGGAGAACACCCCTCCACTTT. Protein: CASGPGTGRTPLHF.

In its sample, this clonotype was seen a few times. The chain has TRBV20-1 and TRBJ1-1, with D perhaps matching TRBD1 (5 bases). The germline gives CDR1 DFQATT, CDR2 SNEGSKA (reference sequence). CDR3 length: 14 amino acids. The V and J ends lost 2 bases and 4 bases respectively, with 14 bases between them. The CDR3 DNA follows: TGCAGTGCTAGATCCCTCGGGGGGGGCACTGAAGCTTTCTTT. It yields the protein CSARSLGGGTEAFF.

The sample holds many counts of this clonotype. The chain's CDR3 is CASSVGQTYNEQFF. The CDR3 DNA sequence: TGCGCCAGCAGCGTGGGACAAACGTACAATGAGCAGTTCTTC. The gene calls are TRBV5-1 and TRBJ2-1; TRBD1 might be the D (6 bases). The V gene's germline CDR1 is SGHRS and CDR2 YFSETQ. V dropped 4 bases and J dropped 4 bases, with 12 bases sitting between them. The CDR3 is 14 residues long.

At least ten counts were recorded for this clonotype. The chain carries TRBV20-1 and TRBJ2-4; perhaps TRBD2 as D (6 bases). V was pared by 0 bases and J by 0 bases, with 18 bases between. Germline CDR1 and CDR2: DFQATT and SNEGSKA (reference sequence). The CDR3 is made up of 18 amino acids. The CDR3 reads CSARDPRPHGRAKNIQYF. CDR3 nucleotides: TGCAGTGCTAGAGACCCCCGGCCTCACGGGAGAGCCAAAAACATTCAGTACTTC.

This clonotype was observed a handful of times. The chain links TRBV19 to TRBJ2-7; D is perhaps TRBD1 (6 bases). The CDR3 runs to 15 residues. V was cut by 8 bases and J by 6 bases, with 23 bases left in between. CDR1 is LNHDA, CDR2 SQIVND, per germline (reference sequence). The CDR3: CASRNPDSLRGEQYF. The CDR3 DNA reads as TGTGCCAGTCGGAACCCGGACAGCCTACGGGGCGAGCAGTACTTC.

The chain recombines TRBV19 with TRBJ2-1; 12 bases match TRBD1. J gave up 7 bases and V 5 bases, and 18 bases lay outside the gene matches. CDR3 size: 19 residues. From germline, CDR1 is LNHDA and CDR2 SQIVND (reference sequence). The CDR3 DNA follows: TGTGCCAGTAGTGTCGGGACAGGGGGCGGGCATATTCGAGGGAATGAGCAGTTCTTC. This gives the protein CASSVGTGGGHIRGNEQFF.

A few counts support this clonotype. V is TRBV29-1 and J is TRBJ2-7; the D gene could be TRBD1 or TRBD2 (6 bases each). The CDR3 extends over 16 amino acids. Germline loops: CDR1 SQVTM, CDR2 ANQGSEA. The V end was cut by 3 bases, the J end by 0 bases, with 18 bases between. The CDR3 loop is CSVDGPRGAGSYEQYF. CDR3 sequence (DNA): TGCAGCGTTGACGGGCCAAGGGGGGCGGGCTCCTACGAGCAGTACTTC.

This clonotype showed up many times. The genes are TRBV27 and TRBJ1-4; 9 nucleotides match TRBD1. Germline trimming cut 1 base from V and 7 bases from J; bases unmatched to any gene: 4. Germline loops: CDR1 MNHEY, CDR2 SMNVEV (reference sequence). CDR3 length equals 15 residues. In DNA, the CDR3 is TGTGCCAGCAGTTTATGGGGGACAGGGAGTGAAAAACTGTTTTTT. Encoded protein: CASSLWGTGSEKLFF.

Many counts were recorded for this clonotype. The rearrangement joins TRBV12-3 or TRBV12-4 to TRBJ2-7; 12 bases agree with TRBD2. Losses at the gene ends were 7 bases for V and 1 base for J; bases not matched to a gene: 2. The CDR3 length is 14 residues. CDR3 residues: CASTTSGRSYEQYF. CDR3 coding DNA: TGTGCCAGCACCACTAGCGGGAGGTCCTACGAGCAGTACTTC.

This clonotype has more than one count but fewer than ten. This chain links TRBV28 with TRBJ2-1; 9 bases map to TRBD1. Per the germline V gene, CDR1 is MDHEN and CDR2 is SYDVKM. The CDR3 contains 18 residues. Trimming took 6 bases from V and 5 from J; bases not matched to a gene: 17. The CDR3 region is CASSTNGLGQGINNEQFF. In DNA form, the CDR3 reads TGTGCCAGCAGCACCAACGGGCTGGGACAGGGTATCAACAATGAGCAGTTCTTC.

This clonotype was detected ten times or more. V and J are TRBV6-2 or TRBV6-3 and TRBJ2-7, with TRBD2 matching over 12 bases. The CDR3 extends over 17 amino acids. The trim removed 8 bases at V and 6 bases at J, leaving 17 bases unmatched. The germline CDR1 and CDR2 sequences are MNHEY and SVGEGT. CDR3 sequence: CASGRGETSGRKGEQYF. CDR3 coding DNA: TGTGCCAGCGGGAGAGGAGAGACTAGCGGGAGAAAAGGCGAGCAGTACTTC.

This clonotype occurred many times. CDR3 nucleotide sequence: TGTGCCACCAGCAGAGGTCCCGGGGCAAGCACAGATACGCAGTATTTT. This codes for CATSRGPGASTDTQYF. The chain is built from TRBV15 and TRBJ2-3; possibly TRBD1 or TRBD2 for D (5 bases each). The V end lost 1 base, the J end lost 0 bases, and 11 bases lay between the germline ends. The CDR3 has 16 amino acids. Germline CDR1 LNHNV, CDR2 YYDKDF (reference sequence).